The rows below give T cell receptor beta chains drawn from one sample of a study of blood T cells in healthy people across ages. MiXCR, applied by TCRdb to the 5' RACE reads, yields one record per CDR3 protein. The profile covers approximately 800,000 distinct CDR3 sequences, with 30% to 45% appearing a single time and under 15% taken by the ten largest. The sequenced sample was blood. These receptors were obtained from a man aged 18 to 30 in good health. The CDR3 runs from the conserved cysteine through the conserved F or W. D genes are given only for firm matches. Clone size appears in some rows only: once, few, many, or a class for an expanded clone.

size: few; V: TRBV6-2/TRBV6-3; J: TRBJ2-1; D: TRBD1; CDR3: CASSTPDRANEQFF; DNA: TGTGCCAGCAGTACCCCCGACAGGGCCAATGAGCAGTTCTTC
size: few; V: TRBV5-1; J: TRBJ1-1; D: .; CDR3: CASSLDVDEAFF; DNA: TGCGCCAGCAGCTTGGATGTAGATGAAGCTTTCTTT
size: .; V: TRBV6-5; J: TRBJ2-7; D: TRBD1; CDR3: CASSYYSLFTGQGGGNEQYF; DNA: TGTGCCAGCAGTTACTATAGTCTATTTACGGGACAGGGGGGGGGCAATGAGCAGTACTTC
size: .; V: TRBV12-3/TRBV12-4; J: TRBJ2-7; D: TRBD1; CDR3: CASSPRQGPSYNEQYF; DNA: TGTGCCAGCAGTCCCCGACAGGGACCCTCCTACAATGAGCAGTACTTC
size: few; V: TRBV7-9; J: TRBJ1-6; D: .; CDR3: CASSLNSLGSPLHF; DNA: TGTGCCAGCAGCTTAAACAGTTTAGGGTCACCCCTCCACTTT
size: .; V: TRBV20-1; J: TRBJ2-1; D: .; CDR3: CSANDPDVSYNGQFF; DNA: TGCAGTGCTAACGATCCGGACGTATCCTACAATGGGCAGTTCTTC
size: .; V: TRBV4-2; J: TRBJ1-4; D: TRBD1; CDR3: CASSQEDRAATNEKLFF; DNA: TGTGCCAGCAGCCAAGAAGACAGGGCGGCAACTAATGAAAAACTGTTTTTT
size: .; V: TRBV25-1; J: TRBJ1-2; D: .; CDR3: CATRDTYGYTF; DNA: TGTGCCACCCGGGACACCTATGGCTACACTTTC
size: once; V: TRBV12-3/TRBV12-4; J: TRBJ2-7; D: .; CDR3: CASSSVVDKSSSYGQYF; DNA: TGTGCCAGCAGTAGCGTGGTAGACAAGTCCTCATCCTACGGGCAGTACTTC
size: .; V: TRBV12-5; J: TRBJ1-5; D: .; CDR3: CASALEGGQPQHF; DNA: TGTGCTAGTGCCCTCGAGGGCGGTCAGCCCCAGCATTTT
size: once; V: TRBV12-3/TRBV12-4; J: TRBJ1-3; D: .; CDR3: CASSLSWTRRSGNTIYF; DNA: TGTGCCAGCAGTTTATCATGGACACGCCGCTCTGGAAACACCATATATTTT
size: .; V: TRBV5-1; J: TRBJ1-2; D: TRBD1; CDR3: CASTPGQGAYYGYTF; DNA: TGCGCCAGCACCCCCGGACAGGGGGCCTACTATGGCTACACCTTC
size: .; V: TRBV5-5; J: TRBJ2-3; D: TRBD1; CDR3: CASSLGGQSSTGTQYF; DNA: TGTGCCAGCAGCTTGGGGGGACAGTCTAGCACAGGTACGCAGTATTTT
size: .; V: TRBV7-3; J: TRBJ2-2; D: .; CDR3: CASSLSARSTGELFF; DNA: TGTGCCAGCAGCTTATCAGCTAGAAGCACCGGGGAGCTGTTTTTT
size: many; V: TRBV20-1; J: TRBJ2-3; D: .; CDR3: CSARDPDRGDADTQYF; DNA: TGCAGTGCTAGAGACCCCGATAGGGGTGATGCAGATACGCAGTATTTT
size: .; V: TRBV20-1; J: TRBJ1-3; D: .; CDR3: CSAGSRLWAGNTIYF; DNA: TGCAGTGCAGGATCTAGACTGTGGGCTGGAAACACCATATATTTT
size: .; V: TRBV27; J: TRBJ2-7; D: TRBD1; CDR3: CASSFAAPGGSYEQYF; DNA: TGTGCCAGCAGTTTCGCGGCCCCAGGGGGCTCCTACGAGCAGTACTTC
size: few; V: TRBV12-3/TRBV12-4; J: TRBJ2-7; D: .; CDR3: CASSFVGGRRSYEQYF; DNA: TGTGCCAGCAGTTTCGTTGGAGGGCGAAGATCCTACGAGCAGTACTTC
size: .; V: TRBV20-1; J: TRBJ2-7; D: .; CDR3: CSASRGEQYF; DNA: TGCAGTGCAAGCCGGGGCGAGCAGTACTTC
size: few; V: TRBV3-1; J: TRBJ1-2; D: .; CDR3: CASSQAAAYGYTF; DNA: TGTGCCAGCAGCCAAGCGGCAGCCTATGGCTACACCTTC
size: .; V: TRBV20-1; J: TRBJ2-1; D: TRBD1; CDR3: CSAGLQGAAYNEQFF; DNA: TGCAGTGCTGGATTACAGGGGGCGGCCTACAATGAGCAGTTCTTC
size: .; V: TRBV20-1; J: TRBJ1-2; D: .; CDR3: CSARQAGGYGYTF; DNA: TGCAGTGCCCGACAGGCCGGAGGATATGGCTACACCTTC
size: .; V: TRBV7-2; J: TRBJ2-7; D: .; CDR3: CAGSTGMSYEQYF; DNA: TGTGCCGGCAGCACCGGGATGTCCTACGAGCAGTACTTC
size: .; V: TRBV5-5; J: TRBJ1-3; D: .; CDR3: CASSPAGIQRSTIYF; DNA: TGTGCCAGCAGCCCGGCCGGGATACAACGAAGCACCATATATTTT
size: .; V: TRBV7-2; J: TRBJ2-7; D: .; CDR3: CASSLAQGTTDEQYF; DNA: TGTGCCAGCAGCTTAGCGCAGGGGACTACGGACGAGCAGTACTTC
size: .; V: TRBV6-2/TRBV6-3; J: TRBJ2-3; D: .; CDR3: CASSYTIPDTQYF; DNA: TGTGCCAGCAGTTACACGATCCCAGATACGCAGTATTTT
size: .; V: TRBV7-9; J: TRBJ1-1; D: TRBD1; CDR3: CASSFGTGGLATEAFF; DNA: TGTGCCAGCAGCTTTGGAACAGGGGGGTTGGCCACGGAAGCTTTCTTT
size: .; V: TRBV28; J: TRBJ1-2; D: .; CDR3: CASSLEGRLVGDGYTF; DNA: TGTGCCAGCAGTTTAGAAGGGAGACTGGTAGGCGATGGCTACACCTTC
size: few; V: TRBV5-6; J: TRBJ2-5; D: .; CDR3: CASRRDPTSGDEQYF; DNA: TGTGCCAGCAGACGGGACCCCACCTCCGGGGATGAGCAGTACTTC
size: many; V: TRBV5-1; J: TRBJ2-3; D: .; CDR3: CASSLEGGTDTQYF; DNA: TGTGCCAGCAGCTTAGAGGGGGGCACAGATACGCAGTATTTT
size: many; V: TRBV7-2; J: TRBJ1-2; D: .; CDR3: CASSLAGYGYTF; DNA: TGTGCCAGCAGCTTGGCGGGGTATGGCTACACCTTC
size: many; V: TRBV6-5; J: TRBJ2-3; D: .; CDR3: CASSQDRTQYF; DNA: TGTGCCAGCAGTCAGGACAGAACGCAGTATTTT
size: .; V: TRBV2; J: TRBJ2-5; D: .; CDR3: CALGRREGETQYF; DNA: TGTGCCCTAGGTCGCAGGGAAGGAGAGACCCAGTACTTC
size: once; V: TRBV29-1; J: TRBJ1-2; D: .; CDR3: CSVPILDGYTF; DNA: TGCAGCGTTCCCATCTTGGATGGCTACACCTTC
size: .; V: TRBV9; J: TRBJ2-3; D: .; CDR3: CASSVRLVPDVGADTQYF; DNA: TGTGCCAGCAGCGTGCGACTAGTCCCGGACGTAGGGGCAGATACGCAGTATTTT
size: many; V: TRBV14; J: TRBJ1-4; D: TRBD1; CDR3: CASSPRQGNEKLFF; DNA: TGTGCCAGCAGCCCCCGACAGGGCAATGAAAAACTGTTTTTT
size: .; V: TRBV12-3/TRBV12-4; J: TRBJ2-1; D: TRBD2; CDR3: CASSSILAGAQFF; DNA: TGTGCCAGCAGTAGTATACTAGCGGGGGCTCAGTTCTTC
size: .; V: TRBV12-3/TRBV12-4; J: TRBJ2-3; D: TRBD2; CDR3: CASSGGTSGVVFDTQYF; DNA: TGTGCCAGCAGTGGAGGGACTAGCGGCGTAGTTTTTGATACGCAGTATTTT
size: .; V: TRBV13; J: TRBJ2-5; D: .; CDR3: CASRNRDTETQYF; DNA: TGTGCCAGCAGAAACCGGGACACGGAGACCCAGTACTTC
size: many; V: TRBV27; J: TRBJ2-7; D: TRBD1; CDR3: CASSRTGGYEQYF; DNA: TGTGCCAGCAGTCGGACAGGGGGCTACGAGCAGTACTTC
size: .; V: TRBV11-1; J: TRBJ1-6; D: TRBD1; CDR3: CASGLTGNNSPLHF; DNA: TGTGCCAGCGGCTTGACAGGGAACAATTCACCCCTCCACTTT
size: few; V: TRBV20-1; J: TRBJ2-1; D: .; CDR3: CSARRQVSYNEQFF; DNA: TGCAGTGCTAGGCGGCAAGTTTCCTACAATGAGCAGTTCTTC
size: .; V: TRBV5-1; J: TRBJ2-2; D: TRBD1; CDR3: CASSFGDRGTTGELFF; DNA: TGCGCCAGCAGCTTCGGCGACAGGGGAACAACCGGGGAGCTGTTTTTT
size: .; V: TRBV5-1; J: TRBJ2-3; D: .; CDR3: CASSLMGGPGTDTQYF; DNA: TGCGCCAGCAGCTTAATGGGAGGTCCCGGCACAGATACGCAGTATTTT
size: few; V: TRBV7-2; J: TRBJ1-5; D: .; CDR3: CASSSNRDQPQHF; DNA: TGTGCCAGCAGCTCAAATCGGGATCAGCCCCAGCATTTT
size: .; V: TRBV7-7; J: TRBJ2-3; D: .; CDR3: CASSYGTRGTDTQYF; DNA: TGTGCTAGCAGCTATGGGACAAGAGGGACAGATACGCAGTATTTT
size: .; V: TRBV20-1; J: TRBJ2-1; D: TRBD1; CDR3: CSARDPGQGGYEQFF; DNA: TGCAGTGCTAGAGATCCGGGACAGGGGGGCTACGAGCAGTTCTTC
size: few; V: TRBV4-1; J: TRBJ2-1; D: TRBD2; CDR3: CASSQRWGGIYNEQFF; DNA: TGCGCCAGCAGCCAAAGGTGGGGGGGGATCTACAATGAGCAGTTCTTC
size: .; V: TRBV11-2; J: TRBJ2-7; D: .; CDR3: CASSLALKTLYF; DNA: TGTGCCAGCAGCTTAGCCCTTAAGACCCTGTACTTC
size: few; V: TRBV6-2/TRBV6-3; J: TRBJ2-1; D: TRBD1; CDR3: CASSYLQGDEQFF; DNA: TGTGCCAGCAGTTACTTGCAGGGGGACGAGCAGTTCTTC
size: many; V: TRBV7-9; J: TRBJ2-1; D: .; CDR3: CASSSPRSSYNEQFF; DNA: TGTGCCAGCAGCTCCCCTAGATCCTCCTACAATGAGCAGTTCTTC
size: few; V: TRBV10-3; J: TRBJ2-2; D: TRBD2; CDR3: CAISEKRGGGTGELFF; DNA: TGTGCCATCAGTGAGAAGCGGGGGGGTGGCACCGGGGAGCTGTTTTTT
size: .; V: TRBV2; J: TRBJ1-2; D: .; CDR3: CASRVLRDFYGYTF; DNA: TGTGCCAGCAGGGTCCTCAGGGACTTCTATGGCTACACCTTC
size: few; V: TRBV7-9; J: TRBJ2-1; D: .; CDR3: CASSLIGVSTYNEQFF; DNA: TGTGCCAGCAGCTTAATTGGGGTCAGCACCTACAATGAGCAGTTCTTC
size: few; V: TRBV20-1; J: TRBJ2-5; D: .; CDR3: CSATQGQETQYF; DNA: TGCAGTGCTACACAGGGACAAGAGACCCAGTACTTC
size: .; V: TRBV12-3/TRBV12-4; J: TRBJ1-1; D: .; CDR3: CASSLTAGGSTEAFF; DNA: TGTGCCAGCAGTCTTACAGCCGGAGGGAGCACTGAAGCTTTCTTT
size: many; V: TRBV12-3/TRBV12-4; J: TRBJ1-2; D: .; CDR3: CASSLNTGIGYTF; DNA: TGTGCCAGCAGTCTCAACACAGGGATTGGCTACACCTTC
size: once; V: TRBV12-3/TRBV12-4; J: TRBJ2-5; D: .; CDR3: CAGSVFRGETQYF; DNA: TGTGCCGGCAGTGTTTTTAGGGGAGAGACCCAGTACTTC
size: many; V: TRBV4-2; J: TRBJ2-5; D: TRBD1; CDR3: CASSLGLGTVQETQYF; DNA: TGTGCCAGCAGCCTGGGGCTCGGGACAGTCCAAGAGACCCAGTACTTC